Below, 18 T cell receptor beta chains from the same sample are listed, as sequenced in a study of control samples from healthy donors and cancer patients. The repertoire was sequenced with immunoSEQ multiplex PCR; TCRdb's copy has only in-frame clones and lacks some. The sample includes 170,000 or so clones, 90% to 95% seen only once; the top ten take approximately 1.4%. Sequenced material: blood. The receptors were sampled from a man aged 25 to 40 in good health.

This chain connects TRBV6-1 to TRBJ1-2; TRBD1 matches 11 bases. Trimming cost V 5 bases and J 4 bases; bases outside gene matches: 12. The germline V gene has CDR1 MNHNS and CDR2 SASEGT. The CDR3 runs 17 residues. The CDR3 loop is CASSKGTGGLGLYGYTF. DNA of the CDR3: TGTGCCAGCAGTAAAGGGACAGGGGGATTAGGGCTCTATGGCTACACCTTC.

The chain joins TRBV5-6 to TRBJ2-2; the D gene could be TRBD1 or TRBD2 (5 bases each). The CDR3 is made up of 15 amino acids. Trimming cost V 6 bases and J 4 bases, with 16 bases left between them. Per germline, CDR1 SGHDT and CDR2 YYEEEE. CDR3 DNA sequence: TGTGCCAGCACCCGGGGCCCAGGCCGCACCGGGGAGCTGTTTTTT. It encodes CASTRGPGRTGELFF.

This rearrangement joins TRBV19 to TRBJ2-3; TRBD2 matches 8 bases. Germline V gives CDR1 LNHDA, CDR2 SQIVND (reference sequence). V was clipped by 8 bases and J by 3 bases; unmatched bases: 10. This CDR3 spans 15 amino acids. In DNA form, the CDR3 reads TGTGCCAGTGCGATTCCGGGACTAGGGACAGATACGCAGTATTTT. It encodes CASAIPGLGTDTQYF.

DNA of the CDR3: TGTGCCAGCAGGCCATTGGGGGGTTACACCGGGGAGCTGTTTTTT. Amino acid sequence: CASRPLGGYTGELFF. V is TRBV28 and J is TRBJ2-2, with D maybe TRBD2 (6 bases). Germline assignment: CDR1 MDHEN and CDR2 SYDVKM. Trimming cost V 6 bases and J 3 bases, with 14 bases left between them. The CDR3 has 15 residues.

The chain has TRBV10-3 and TRBJ2-2; a possible D gene is TRBD1 (5 bases). V lost 5 bases and J lost 6, with 7 bases in between. Germline CDR1 reads ENHRY; CDR2 reads SYGVKD. The CDR3 has 12 amino acids. DNA for the CDR3: TGTGCCATCAGTCGACAGCCCGGGGAGCTGTTTTTT. Translating gives CAISRQPGELFF.

The rearrangement uses TRBV3-1 (or the pseudogene TRBV3-2) and TRBJ2-1; 8 bases are a match to TRBD2. Germline CDR1 is LGHDT and CDR2 is YNNKEL (reference sequence). The CDR3 contains 18 residues. The J segment lost 0 bases and the V segment lost 4 bases, leaving 11 bases of the junction unmatched. The CDR3 nucleotides are TGTGCCAGCAGCCGGGGGCTAGCGGGTCAAAGCTCCTACAATGAGCAGTTCTTC. Amino acids: CASSRGLAGQSSYNEQFF.

This chain's CDR3 is CASSRTYLRPSYEQYF. CDR3 nucleotide sequence: TGTGCCAGCAGTCGCACCTACCTCAGACCCTCCTACGAGCAGTACTTC. V is TRBV27 and J is TRBJ2-7; D is uncertain. The CDR3 extends over 16 amino acids. The V end was cut by 5 bases, the J end by 0 bases, with 17 bases between. Germline CDR1 and CDR2: MNHEY and SMNVEV (reference sequence).

The chain links TRBV7-3 to TRBJ2-1, with 8 bases fitting TRBD2. The CDR3 extends over 13 amino acids. With V trimmed by 5 bases and J by 6 bases, 3 bases remained unmatched. In germline, CDR1 is SGHTA, CDR2 FQGTGA. The CDR3 DNA sequence: TGTGCCAGCAGCCCGGGACTAGGCAATGAGCAGTTCTTC. This translates into CASSPGLGNEQFF.

This rearrangement joins TRBV11-2 to TRBJ1-5, with 9 bases that match TRBD1. V lost 4 bases, J lost 11 bases, and 12 bases stayed unmatched. CDR1 SGHAT and CDR2 FQNNGV come from the germline V gene. This CDR3 spans 15 amino acids. The CDR3 region is CASSSGTGTSEAQHF. The CDR3 DNA is TGTGCCAGCAGCTCCGGGACAGGGACATCAGAGGCCCAGCATTTT.

This sequence joins TRBV30 and TRBJ1-1; tentative D call: TRBD1 (6 bases). Germline values: CDR1 GTSNPN, CDR2 SVGIG (reference sequence). The CDR3 spans 12 residues. Trimming stripped 5 bases from V and 1 base from J, with 8 bases between. CDR3 nucleotides: TGTGCCTGGGGGGGCACGAACACTGAAGCTTTCTTT. Translating gives CAWGGTNTEAFF.

This chain joins TRBV6-2 or TRBV6-3 and TRBJ2-3; either TRBD1 or TRBD2 may supply D (6 bases each). Deletions cut 6 bases from V and 0 bases from J, with 10 bases between. This CDR3 is 14 amino acids long. Germline-derived CDR1 and CDR2 are MNHEY and SVGEGT. The DNA of the CDR3 is TGTGCCAGCAGCCCCGGGGGCAGCACAGATACGCAGTATTTT. Its protein is CASSPGGSTDTQYF.

This chain connects TRBV5-8 to TRBJ1-2, with a weak D call TRBD1 (5 bases). This CDR3 region has 15 residues. Per the germline V gene, CDR1 is SGHTS and CDR2 is YDEGEE. V lost 1 base and J lost 4, with 14 bases in between. For the CDR3, the DNA is TGTGCCAGCAGCTTGCGACCATACCAGGGCTATGGCTACACCTTC. This sequence encodes CASSLRPYQGYGYTF.

The CDR3 DNA is TGTGCCAGTAGTATAGGCGAGGGTTTCACCACTGAAGCTTTCTTT. Its translation is CASSIGEGFTTEAFF. V and J are TRBV19 and TRBJ1-1; D uncertain. This CDR3 spans 15 amino acids. Germline V gives CDR1 LNHDA, CDR2 SQIVND (reference sequence). Trimming cost V 1 base and J 4 bases, with 13 bases left between them.

The rearrangement joins TRBV27 to TRBJ1-6, with D unclear. Germline V lookup: CDR1 MNHEY, CDR2 SMNVEV (reference sequence). The CDR3 loop spans 12 amino acids. The V and J ends lost 3 bases and 6 bases respectively, with 3 bases between them. CDR3 protein: CASSFLNSPLHF. CDR3 nucleotides: TGTGCCAGCAGTTTCCTTAATTCACCCCTCCACTTT.

This clone was counted between two and nine times. This chain joins TRBV28 and TRBJ1-5; D is uncertain. Germline CDR1 and CDR2: MDHEN and SYDVKM. The V end lost 5 bases, the J end lost 2 bases, and 10 bases lay between the germline ends. The CDR3 is 14 amino acids. The CDR3 region is CASSVFWGNQPQHF. The CDR3 DNA is TGTGCCAGCAGTGTCTTTTGGGGCAATCAGCCCCAGCATTTT.

In this sample, this clone turned up a few times. The chain has TRBV10-3 and TRBJ1-1; D uncertain. The V end lost 6 bases, the J end lost 1 base, and 18 bases lay between the germline ends. Germline assignment: CDR1 ENHRY and CDR2 SYGVKD. The CDR3 spans 16 residues. CDR3 residues: CAISQIRALENTEAFF. The CDR3 DNA reads TGTGCCATCAGCCAAATCCGGGCCTTAGAGAACACTGAAGCTTTCTTT.

The J gene is TRBJ2-3, the V gene TRBV7-3, with 8 nucleotides matching TRBD1. Per germline, CDR1 SGHTA and CDR2 FQGTGA. This CDR3 contains 16 residues. The ends lost 5 bases at V and 5 bases at J; junction bases unmatched: 12. This chain's CDR3 is CASSLNPTGDRDTQYF. In nucleotides, the CDR3 is TGTGCCAGCAGCCTAAACCCGACAGGGGACAGAGATACGCAGTATTTT.

The chain has TRBV25-1 and TRBJ2-1; D may correspond to TRBD1 or TRBD2 (6 bases each). Deletions cut 4 bases from V and 7 bases from J, with 11 bases between. This CDR3 spans 13 amino acids. The germline V gene encodes CDR1 MGHDK and CDR2 SYGVNS. The CDR3 nucleotides read TGTGCCAGCAGTGTGGGGGCGGGAAATGAGCAGTTCTTC. Encoded protein: CASSVGAGNEQFF.